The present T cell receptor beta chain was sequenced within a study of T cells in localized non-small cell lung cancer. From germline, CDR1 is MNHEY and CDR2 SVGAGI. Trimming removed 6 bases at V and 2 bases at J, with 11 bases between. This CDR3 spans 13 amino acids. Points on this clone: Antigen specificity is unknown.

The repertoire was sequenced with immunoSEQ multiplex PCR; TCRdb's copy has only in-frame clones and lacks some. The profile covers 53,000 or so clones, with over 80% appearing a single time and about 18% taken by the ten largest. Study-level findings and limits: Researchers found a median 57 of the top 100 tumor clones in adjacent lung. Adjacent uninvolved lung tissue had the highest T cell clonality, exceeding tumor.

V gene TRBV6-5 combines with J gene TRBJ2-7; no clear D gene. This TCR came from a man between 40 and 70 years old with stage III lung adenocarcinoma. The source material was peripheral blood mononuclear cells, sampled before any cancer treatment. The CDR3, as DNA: TGTGCCAGCAGGCCACGGGCCACCTACGAGCAGTACTTC. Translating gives CASRPRATYEQYF.